Listed here are 21 T cell receptor beta chains from one sample, sequenced in a study of CD8+ T cells in alopecia areata. Reverse transcription of extracted RNA yielded cDNA, which provided the sequencing template. The method was immunoSEQ multiplex PCR; TCRdb's version includes in-frame clones alone and lacks a portion of them. This repertoire shows approximately 180,000 clones, around 64% found once; its top ten account for 1.3%. Treatment reported: oral pan-JAK inhibitor, 5-10 mg twice daily. Here the sequenced sample was CD4+ T cells sorted from blood, taken at approximately week 50, from a patient treated with tofacitinib. The receptors were sampled from a human donor with alopecia areata.

The CDR3 bases are TGTGCCACCAGCAGAGGCAGGGAAATTGAAGCTTTCTTT. Its translation: CATSRGREIEAFF. J is TRBJ1-1 and V is TRBV15, with D perhaps TRBD1 (5 bases). The germline gives CDR1 LNHNV, CDR2 YYDKDF (reference sequence). The CDR3 has 13 residues. Trimming cost V 1 base and J 7 bases, with 10 bases left between them.

The chain couples TRBV2 to TRBJ1-4; D call uncertain. V was cut by 3 bases and J by 8 bases, with 4 bases left in between. CDR1 is SNHLY and CDR2 is FYNNEI in the germline V gene. CDR3 length: 11 amino acids. The CDR3 here is CASSDWEKLFF. CDR3 nucleotide sequence: TGTGCCAGCAGTGATTGGGAAAAACTGTTTTTT.

This sequence joins TRBV4-3 and TRBJ2-7, with 8 bases that match TRBD1. This CDR3 is 15 amino acids long. The trim removed 4 bases at V and 5 bases at J, leaving 10 bases unmatched. CDR1 is LGHNA and CDR2 is YSLEER in the germline V gene. The DNA of the CDR3 is TGCGCCAGCAGCCCCAGGGGGCAAATCTTTGACGAGCAGTACTTC. Protein sequence: CASSPRGQIFDEQYF.

This clone was counted only a few times. The chain uses TRBV30 and TRBJ2-1; no reliable D call. Germline V CDR1 and CDR2: GTSNPN, SVGIG (reference sequence). The CDR3 covers 10 residues. Trimming removed 2 bases at V and 6 bases at J, with 2 bases between. The CDR3 is CAWSSNEQFF. DNA of the CDR3: TGTGCCTGGAGTTCCAATGAGCAGTTCTTC.

This clone was seen only once. This chain links TRBV2 with TRBJ2-1; 8 bases match TRBD2. Germline loops: CDR1 SNHLY, CDR2 FYNNEI. Trimming took 4 bases from V and 8 from J; bases not matched to a gene: 7. The CDR3 runs to 14 residues. The CDR3 spells CASSAGGAADEQFF. Here the CDR3 DNA reads TGTGCCAGCAGTGCGGGGGGGGCCGCAGATGAGCAGTTCTTC.

The chain couples TRBV18 to TRBJ2-6, with 7 bases lining up with TRBD1. The CDR3 is 13 amino acids. Germline V gene sequence: CDR1 KGHSH, CDR2 LQKENI. V was pared by 2 bases and J by 15 bases, with 7 bases of the junction left unmatched. The CDR3 region has the DNA TGTGCCAGCTCACCAAGAAAAGGACAGGCCCTGACTTTC. Translation: CASSPRKGQALTF. Full variable domain (remainder filled in from reference TRBV18 and TRBJ2-6): NAGVMQNPRHLVRRRGQEARLRCSPMKGHSHVYWYRQLPEEGLKFMVYLQKENIIDESGMPKERFSAEFPKEGPSILRIQQVVRGDSAAYFCASSPRKGQALTFGAGSRLTVL.

In DNA, the CDR3 is TGTGCCAGCAGATTGACCGATAACTATGGCTACACCTTC. It is translated as CASRLTDNYGYTF. The genes are TRBV2 and TRBJ1-2, with D uncertain. Trimming took off 6 bases at V and 1 base at J, with 9 bases between the two ends. Germline V gene lookup returns CDR1 SNHLY and CDR2 FYNNEI. The CDR3 totals 13 residues.

A single count supports this clone. This chain joins TRBV7-2 and TRBJ1-2; weak D call: TRBD1 (6 bases). V was pared by 4 bases and J by 6 bases, with 12 bases between. The CDR3 sequence is 13 residues long. Germline assignment: CDR1 SGHTA and CDR2 FQGNSA. CDR3 in amino acids: CASSYRVKDGYTF. The CDR3 bases are TGTGCCAGCAGCTACAGGGTAAAGGATGGCTACACCTTC.

This chain joins TRBV29-1 and TRBJ1-2; 7 nucleotides match TRBD1. The CDR3 has 12 residues. Germline lookup yields CDR1 SQVTM and CDR2 ANQGSEA. J was trimmed by 2 bases and V by 7 bases; bases with no gene match: 4. The CDR3 DNA reads as TGCAGCGCCGGGGACAGCAACTATGGCTACACCTTC. Translated, it gives CSAGDSNYGYTF.

CDR3 in amino acids: CASSLVEGGRGSGNTIYF. DNA for the CDR3: TGTGCCAGCAGCTTAGTCGAAGGTGGGAGAGGCTCTGGAAACACCATATATTTT. The chain has TRBV7-8 and TRBJ1-3; D is ambiguous. V lost 1 base and J 0 bases, leaving 16 bases between the germline ends. CDR3 size: 18 residues. Germline values: CDR1 SGHVS, CDR2 FQNEAQ.

This clone was counted only a few times. The chain is built from TRBV19 and TRBJ2-2; the match to TRBD1 covers 7 bases. The CDR3 totals 16 residues. Germline V gene data show CDR1 as LNHDA and CDR2 as SQIVND (reference sequence). V shed 6 bases, J shed 6 bases, and the junction held 13 bases outside the gene matches. The CDR3 sequence is CASRLRGGAFPGELFF. CDR3 coding DNA: TGTGCCAGTAGGCTGCGAGGGGGCGCATTCCCCGGGGAGCTGTTTTTT.

The chain employs TRBV27 and TRBJ2-3; D possibly corresponds to TRBD1 (5 bases). There are 14 residues in the CDR3. The ends were cut back, 4 bases at V and 6 bases at J, with 14 bases in the middle. The germline gives CDR1 MNHEY, CDR2 SMNVEV (reference sequence). The CDR3 spells CASSWGRLQDTQYF. The CDR3 DNA reads TGTGCCAGCAGTTGGGGCAGGCTACAGGATACGCAGTATTTT.

The chain combines TRBV29-1 with TRBJ1-1; 8 bases line up with TRBD1. This CDR3 region has 15 residues. Per the germline V gene, CDR1 is SQVTM and CDR2 is ANQGSEA. Trimming at V came to 1 base and at J to 1 base, leaving 5 bases not matched to a gene. CDR3 coding DNA: TGCAGCGTTGAAGGTACGACAGGGGCGAACACTGAAGCTTTCTTT. This translates into CSVEGTTGANTEAFF.

As concerns this clone: Other DNA sequences within the sample encode an identical CDR3. The chain employs TRBV30 and TRBJ1-2; 11 bases align to TRBD1. The V segment lost 0 bases and the J segment 7 bases; nucleotides outside the gene matches: 1. Germline V gives CDR1 GTSNPN, CDR2 SVGIG (reference sequence). CDR3 length: 13 residues. For the CDR3, the DNA is TGTGCCTGGAGTGTGGACAGGGGGCTTGGCTACACCTTC. Translated, it gives CAWSVDRGLGYTF.

The chain joins TRBV6-5 to TRBJ2-1, with 9 bases matching TRBD2. From germline, CDR1 is MNHEY and CDR2 SVGAGI. This CDR3 contains 15 residues. Unmatched junction bases numbered 6, after V lost 6 bases and J lost 3 bases. CDR3 DNA: TGTGCCAGCAGGAATAGCGGGGGCCTCTACAATGAGCAGTTCTTC. Protein product: CASRNSGGLYNEQFF.

The CDR3 DNA sequence: TGCAGCGTGTCGGGACCTTACGAGCAGTACTTC. Translated: CSVSGPYEQYF. The chain joins TRBV29-1 to TRBJ2-7; the D gene could be TRBD1 or TRBD2 (5 bases each). The CDR3 length is 11 residues. Germline CDR1 is SQVTM and CDR2 is ANQGSEA. V lost 6 bases and J lost 4, with 10 bases in between.

This clone has a handful of counts. The chain carries TRBV29-1 and TRBJ1-2, with 10 bases fitting TRBD1. Germline CDR1 and CDR2: SQVTM and ANQGSEA. The V gene end was trimmed by 6 bases and the J gene end by 2 bases; junction bases not matched to a gene: 3. The CDR3 runs 13 residues. The CDR3 coding sequence is TGCAGCGTGGGGACAGGGGAAAACTATGGCTACACCTTC. It encodes CSVGTGENYGYTF. Full variable domain (remainder filled in from reference TRBV29-1 and TRBJ1-2): SAVISQKPSRDICQRGTSLTIQCQVDSQVTMMFWYRQQPGQSLTLIATANQGSEATYESGFVIDKFPISRPNLTFSTLTVSNMSPEDSSIYLCSVGTGENYGYTFGSGTRLTVV.

This clone turned up a few times. The genes are TRBV5-1 and TRBJ2-2; D tentatively reads TRBD1 or TRBD2 (5 bases each). Germline V gene sequence: CDR1 SGHRS, CDR2 YFSETQ. This CDR3 spans 16 amino acids. V lost 4 bases and J lost 2, with 15 bases in between. CDR3 bases: TGCGCCAGCAGCGAAGGGACCGTGATAAACACCGGGGAGCTGTTTTTT. Translation gives CASSEGTVINTGELFF. The variable domain in full, with the rest retrieved from reference TRBV5-1 and TRBJ2-2, is KAGVTQTPRYLIKTRGQQVTLSCSPISGHRSVSWYQQTPGQGLQFLFEYFSETQRNKGNFPGRFSGRQFSNSRSEMNVSTLELGDSALYLCASSEGTVINTGELFFGEGSRLTVL.

This chain connects TRBV29-1 to TRBJ2-2; 7 nucleotides match TRBD1. J gave up 5 bases and V 7 bases, and 13 bases lay outside the gene matches. Germline assignment: CDR1 SQVTM and CDR2 ANQGSEA. The length of the CDR3 is 15 residues. The CDR3 bases are TGCAGCGCTTTCTTTGGGACAGCATTAACCGGGGAGCTGTTTTTT. Translation: CSAFFGTALTGELFF.

This clone has just a few counts. The V call is TRBV11-2, the J call TRBJ1-1; maybe TRBD1 (6 bases). The germline V gene has CDR1 SGHAT and CDR2 FQNNGV. CDR3 length: 13 residues. V lost 5 bases to trimming and J lost 8 bases, with 15 bases between them. The CDR3 nucleotides are TGTGCCAGCAGCGGAGGACAGACCCGAGAAGCTTTCTTT. Translating it yields CASSGGQTREAFF.

The V and J genes are TRBV7-6 and TRBJ2-3; D is possibly TRBD2 (6 bases). Germline assignment: CDR1 SGHVS and CDR2 FNYEAQ. The CDR3 is 16 residues long. V lost 1 base and J 5 bases, leaving 16 bases between the germline ends. CDR3 sequence reads: CASSLGGTPLVDTQYF. The CDR3 region has the DNA TGTGCCAGCAGCTTAGGAGGGACTCCCCTTGTAGATACGCAGTATTTT.